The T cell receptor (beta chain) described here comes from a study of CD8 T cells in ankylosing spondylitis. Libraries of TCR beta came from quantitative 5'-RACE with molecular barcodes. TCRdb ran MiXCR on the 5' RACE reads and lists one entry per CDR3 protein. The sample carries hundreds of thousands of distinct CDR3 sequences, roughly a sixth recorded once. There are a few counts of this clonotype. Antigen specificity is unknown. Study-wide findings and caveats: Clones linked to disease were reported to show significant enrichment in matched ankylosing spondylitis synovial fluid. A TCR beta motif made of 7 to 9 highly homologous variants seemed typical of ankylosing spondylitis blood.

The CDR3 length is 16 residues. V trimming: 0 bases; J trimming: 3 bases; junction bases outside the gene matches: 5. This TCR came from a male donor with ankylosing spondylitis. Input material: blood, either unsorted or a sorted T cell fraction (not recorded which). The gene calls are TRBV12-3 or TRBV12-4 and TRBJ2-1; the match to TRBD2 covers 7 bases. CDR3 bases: TGTGCCAGCAGTTTAGCGTCCGGCGGGGGCTACAATGAGCAGTTCTTC. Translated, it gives CASSLASGGGYNEQFF.